Described below is a single T cell receptor beta chain sequence and its context. Primers for the PCR totalled 60 Vbeta and 13 Jbeta. Data came from immunoSEQ multiplex PCR; TCRdb stores just in-frame clones and leaves some out. The sample gives over 90,000 clones, roughly 74% of which show up once; 2.5% to 3.5% is in the top ten. These data are taken from a study of cytomegalovirus exposure and HLA in healthy donors. In germline, CDR1 is ENHRY, CDR2 SYGVKD. V lost 7 bases and J lost 5, with 12 bases in between. CDR3 length: 12 amino acids. The chain combines TRBV10-3 with TRBJ2-7; possible D gene TRBD1, 6 bases. The receptor comes from a female donor in good health and CMV-seropositive. Sequencing used PBMCs. CDR3: CAITPTGNEQYF. The CDR3 bases are TGTGCCATCACCCCGACAGGAAACGAGCAGTACTTC.